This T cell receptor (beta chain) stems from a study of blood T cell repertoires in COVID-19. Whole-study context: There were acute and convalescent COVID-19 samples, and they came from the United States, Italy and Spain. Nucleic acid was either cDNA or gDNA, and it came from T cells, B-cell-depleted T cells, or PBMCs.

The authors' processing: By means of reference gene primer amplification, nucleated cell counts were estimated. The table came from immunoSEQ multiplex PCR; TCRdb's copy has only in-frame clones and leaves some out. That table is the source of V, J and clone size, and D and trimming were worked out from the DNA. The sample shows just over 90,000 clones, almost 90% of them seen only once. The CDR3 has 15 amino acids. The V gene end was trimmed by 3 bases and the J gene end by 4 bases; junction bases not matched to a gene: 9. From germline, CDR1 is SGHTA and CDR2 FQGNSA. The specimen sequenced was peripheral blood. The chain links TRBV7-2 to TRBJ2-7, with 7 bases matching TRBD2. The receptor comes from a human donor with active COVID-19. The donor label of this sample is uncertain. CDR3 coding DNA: TGTGCCAGCAGCTTTCGTGGGACTATGGGATACGAGCAGTACTTC. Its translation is CASSFRGTMGYEQYF.